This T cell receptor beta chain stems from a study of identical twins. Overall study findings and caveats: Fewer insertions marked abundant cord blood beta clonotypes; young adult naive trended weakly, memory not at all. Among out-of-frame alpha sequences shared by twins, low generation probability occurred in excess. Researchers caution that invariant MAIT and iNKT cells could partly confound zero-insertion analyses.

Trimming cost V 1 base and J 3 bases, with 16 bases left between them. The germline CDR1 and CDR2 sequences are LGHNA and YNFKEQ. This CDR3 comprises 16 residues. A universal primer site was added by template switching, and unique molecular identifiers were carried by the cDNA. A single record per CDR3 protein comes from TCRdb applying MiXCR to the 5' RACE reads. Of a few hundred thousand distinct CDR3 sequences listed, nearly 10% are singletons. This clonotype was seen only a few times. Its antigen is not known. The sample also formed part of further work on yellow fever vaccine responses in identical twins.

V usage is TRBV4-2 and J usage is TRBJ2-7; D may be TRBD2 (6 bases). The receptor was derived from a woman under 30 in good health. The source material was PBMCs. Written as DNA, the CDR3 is TGTGCCAGCAGCCAAGGAACGCTAGGGAGGATCTACGAGCAGTACTTC. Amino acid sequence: CASSQGTLGRIYEQYF.